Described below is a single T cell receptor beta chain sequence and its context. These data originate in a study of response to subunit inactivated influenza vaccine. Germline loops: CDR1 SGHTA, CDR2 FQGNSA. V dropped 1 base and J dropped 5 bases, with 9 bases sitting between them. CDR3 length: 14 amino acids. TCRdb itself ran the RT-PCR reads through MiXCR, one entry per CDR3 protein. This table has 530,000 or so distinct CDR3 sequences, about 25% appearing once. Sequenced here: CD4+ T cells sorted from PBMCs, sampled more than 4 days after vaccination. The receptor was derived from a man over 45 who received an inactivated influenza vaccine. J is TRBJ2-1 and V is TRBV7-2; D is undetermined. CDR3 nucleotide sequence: TGTGCCAGCAGCTTAGAACGTGAGAACAATGAGCAGTTCTTC. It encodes CASSLERENNEQFF.